Each of the 8 T cell receptor beta chains below was sequenced from the same sample in a study of shared clonotypes between healthy human individuals. Measured with immunoSEQ multiplex PCR; TCRdb has only the in-frame clones, and not every one. The table shows just over 2,000,000 clones, with approximately 94% occurring only once. Terminally differentiated effector memory CD45RA+ cells were left out of the naive CD8 fraction, which was CD45RO-negative and positively selected for CCR7. The sample taken for sequencing was naive CD8+ T cells sorted from blood. The receptors originated from a man between 18 and 35 years old in good health.

The V gene is TRBV29-1, the J gene TRBJ2-7; 9 bases map to TRBD1. V gave up 0 bases and J gave up 3 bases; unmatched junction bases: 6. The length of the CDR3 is 15 residues. Per germline, CDR1 SQVTM and CDR2 ANQGSEA. The CDR3 DNA reads as TGCAGCGTTGAAGACCCGGGACAGGGTATCTACGAGCAGTACTTC. This encodes CSVEDPGQGIYEQYF.

This clone was seen only once. The chain has TRBV4-3 and TRBJ2-1; D may be TRBD1 (5 bases). The CDR3 consists of 17 residues. The germline V gene has CDR1 LGHNA and CDR2 YSLEER. Trimming cost V 0 bases and J 0 bases, with 12 bases left between them. CDR3 coding DNA: TGCGCCAGCAGCCAAGATTGGTCAGGGTCCTCCTACAATGAGCAGTTCTTC. Translated, it gives CASSQDWSGSSYNEQFF.

The chain recombines TRBV7-9 with TRBJ1-2; D is ambiguous. From germline, CDR1 is SEHNR and CDR2 FQNEAQ (reference sequence). V lost 0 bases and J lost 3, with 14 bases in between. CDR3 size: 16 residues. DNA for the CDR3: TGTGCCAGCAGCTTAGCGGCGGGGTTAGAAGACTATGGCTACACCTTC. It translates to CASSLAAGLEDYGYTF.

A note on this clone: Other nucleotide sequences in the sample specify the same CDR3. The chain is built from TRBV9 and TRBJ2-3; D gene ambiguous. Germline assignment: CDR1 SGDLS and CDR2 YYNGEE. Trimming pared 2 bases from V and 1 base from J, leaving 11 bases between. CDR3 length: 15 residues. CDR3 DNA sequence: TGTGCCAGCAGCGTTGGTGGGCAGGGCACAGATACGCAGTATTTT. Translated, it gives CASSVGGQGTDTQYF. Based on the CDR3 plus reference TRBV9 and TRBJ2-3, the full variable domain is DSGVTQTPKHLITATGQRVTLRCSPRSGDLSVYWYQQSLDQGLQFLIQYYNGEERAKGNILERFSAQQFPDLHSELNLSSLELGDSALYFCASSVGGQGTDTQYFGPGTRLTVL.

The chain carries TRBV11-2 and TRBJ2-1, with 8 bases matching TRBD1. The J segment lost 8 bases and the V segment lost 5 bases, leaving 11 bases of the junction unmatched. This CDR3 contains 15 residues. CDR1 SGHAT and CDR2 FQNNGV come from the germline V gene. The CDR3 bases are TGTGCCAGCAGCACAGGGGGGCGGCCCGGTGATGAGCAGTTCTTC. Protein sequence: CASSTGGRPGDEQFF.

This clone has only one observation. The chain employs TRBV5-6 and TRBJ1-6; D is uncertain. CDR3 length: 17 residues. V was cut by 0 bases and J by 7 bases, with 17 bases left in between. Germline CDR1 reads SGHDT; CDR2 reads YYEEEE. CDR3 loop: CASSLGGLVPGNSPLHF. The CDR3 DNA reads TGTGCCAGCAGCTTGGGAGGGCTTGTCCCGGGCAATTCACCCCTCCACTTT.

CDR3 DNA: TGTGCCATAACTCCAGACAGGGCGGCGAACACTGAAGCTTTCTTT. It codes for CAITPDRAANTEAFF. The chain is built from TRBV10-3 and TRBJ1-1, with 7 bases aligning to TRBD1. Germline V CDR1 and CDR2: ENHRY, SYGVKD. There are 15 residues in the CDR3. J was trimmed by 1 base and V by 9 bases; bases with no gene match: 11.

This clone was detected only once. The genes are TRBV5-6 and TRBJ2-2; 10 bases fit TRBD1. The germline V gene has CDR1 SGHDT and CDR2 YYEEEE. The junction had 10 bases not matched to a gene; V was cut back by 9 bases and J by 5 bases. The CDR3 is made up of 15 amino acids. The CDR3 is CATLNRDRGTGELFF. The CDR3 nucleotides read TGTGCCACTTTAAACCGGGACAGGGGTACCGGGGAGCTGTTTTTT.